The 11 T cell receptor beta chains given below trace back to one sample, sequenced in a study of T cell responses to AZD1222 COVID-19 vaccine. Profiled with immunoSEQ multiplex PCR; TCRdb holds only in-frame clones, not every one. The sample includes roughly 93,000 clones, roughly nine tenths of them seen just once. The sample in question was peripheral blood, obtained on day 0 of AZD1222 vaccination. The receptors here all came from an adult in good health.

The chain is built from TRBV19 and TRBJ2-7, with TRBD2 matching over 8 bases. The ends lost 3 bases at V and 7 bases at J; junction bases unmatched: 8. Per germline, CDR1 LNHDA and CDR2 SQIVND (reference sequence). This CDR3 is built from 14 residues. The CDR3 nucleotides are TGTGCCAGTAGTATCGGCGGGGGGCCAGGGGAGCAGTACTTC. Its protein product is CASSIGGGPGEQYF.

The chain combines TRBV14 with TRBJ1-4, with TRBD1 as a possible D gene (5 bases). Germline V gives CDR1 SGHDN, CDR2 FVKESK. V was cut by 3 bases and J by 7 bases, with 18 bases left in between. CDR3 size: 16 residues. CDR3 bases: TGTGCCAGCAGCCACGATACAGGTGCAGGGATTGAAAAACTGTTTTTT. As protein: CASSHDTGAGIEKLFF.

CDR3 region: CASSVDYGRGYNEQFF. CDR3 DNA: TGTGCCAGCAGCGTAGACTATGGCAGGGGCTACAATGAGCAGTTCTTC. This chain joins TRBV9 and TRBJ2-1, with D possibly TRBD1 on 6 matching bases. Germline V lookup: CDR1 SGDLS, CDR2 YYNGEE. Trimming stripped 0 bases from V and 3 bases from J, with 13 bases between. This CDR3 contains 16 residues.

This sequence joins TRBV2 and TRBJ1-6, with TRBD1 matching 9 bases. Germline CDR1 reads SNHLY; CDR2 reads FYNNEI. After removal of 7 bases from V and 5 bases from J, the junction contained 3 bases not matched to a gene. The length of the CDR3 is 14 residues. CDR3 amino acids: CASTGQGNNSPLHF. DNA for the CDR3: TGTGCCAGCACGGGACAGGGAAATAATTCACCCCTCCACTTT.

V gene TRBV5-1 combines with J gene TRBJ2-1; D could derive from TRBD1 or TRBD2 (5 bases each). The CDR3 is made up of 14 amino acids. V lost 0 bases and J 7 bases, leaving 11 bases between the germline ends. Germline CDR1 reads SGHRS; CDR2 reads YFSETQ. The chain's CDR3 is CASSLAVGGNEQFF. The DNA for the CDR3 is TGCGCCAGCAGCTTGGCCGTTGGGGGAAATGAGCAGTTCTTC.

This sequence joins TRBV28 and TRBJ1-2, with D perhaps TRBD1 (6 bases). V was pared by 5 bases and J by 7 bases, with 20 bases between. The CDR3 consists of 15 residues. Germline assignment: CDR1 MDHEN and CDR2 SYDVKM. The CDR3 loop reads CASSPTGTLRSGYTF. The CDR3 DNA sequence: TGTGCCAGCAGTCCAACAGGGACTCTCCGTAGTGGCTACACCTTC.

CDR3 region: CASSDSYYGYTF. The CDR3 DNA reads TGTGCCAGCAGTGACAGCTACTATGGCTACACCTTC. The chain recombines TRBV28 with TRBJ1-2; tentatively, D is TRBD1 (5 bases). V shed 5 bases and J shed 3 bases, with 7 bases lying between them. The CDR3 loop spans 12 amino acids. The V gene's germline CDR1 is MDHEN and CDR2 SYDVKM.

The rearrangement uses TRBV29-1 and TRBJ2-3; D is ambiguous. V was trimmed by 8 bases and J by 3 bases, leaving 15 bases between them. The V gene's germline CDR1 is SQVTM and CDR2 ANQGSEA. This CDR3 contains 13 residues. The chain's CDR3 is CSIRNGVTDTQYF. As DNA, the CDR3 is TGCAGCATCCGCAACGGCGTAACAGATACGCAGTATTTT.

This rearrangement joins TRBV28 to TRBJ1-4; no definite D call. CDR1 and CDR2 (germline): MDHEN, SYDVKM. V was shortened by 3 bases and J by 8 bases, with 13 bases between the two germline ends. The CDR3 is 14 amino acids. The CDR3 reads CASSFQSVGEKLFF. The CDR3 region has the DNA TGTGCCAGCAGTTTCCAGTCAGTCGGAGAAAAACTGTTTTTT.

This clone was found a few times. The chain joins TRBV11-2 to TRBJ2-1; D is possibly TRBD1 or TRBD2 (5 bases each). V was pared by 0 bases and J by 6 bases, with 12 bases between. Germline-derived CDR1 and CDR2 are SGHAT and FQNNGV. The length of the CDR3 is 15 residues. The CDR3 nucleotides are TGTGCCAGCAGCTTAGACGCCGGGGCTCGCAATGAGCAGTTCTTC. Translating it yields CASSLDAGARNEQFF.

The rearrangement links TRBV6-5 to TRBJ1-1, with 7 bases matching TRBD1. The germline V gene has CDR1 MNHEY and CDR2 SVGAGI. The V gene end was trimmed by 4 bases and the J gene end by 6 bases; junction bases not matched to a gene: 14. The CDR3 has 16 residues. CDR3 bases: TGTGCCAGCAGTTCTTGGGGCATTGGGACAGTCCCTGAAGCTTTCTTT. Encoded protein: CASSSWGIGTVPEAFF.